This T cell receptor beta chain was recorded in a study of T cell responses to AZD1222 COVID-19 vaccine. General observations from the study: Across spike, vaccine-associated CD4 TCRs were found, dominant at 160-218 and 743-854. Clonal diversity was possibly underestimated; the donors were predominantly white British and more often female. Seropositivity was recorded at baseline in only six AZD1222 recipients.

Some clones are missing from TCRdb's copy, which holds only in-frame ones; the method was immunoSEQ multiplex PCR. Seen here are some 140,000 clones, 90% observed once, and the top ten hold 1.5% to 2%. About this clone itself: Its antigen is not identified.

Germline values: CDR1 SQVTM, CDR2 ANQGSEA. The CDR3 is 14 amino acids. V was cut by 7 bases and J by 0 bases, with 13 bases left in between. The genes are TRBV29-1 and TRBJ1-3; weak D call: TRBD1 (6 bases). The sequenced sample was peripheral blood, obtained on day 0 of AZD1222 vaccination. This clonotype was obtained from an adult in good health. In nucleotides, the CDR3 is TGCAGCGCTGACCAGGGGACCTCTGGAAACACCATATATTTT. Translated, it gives CSADQGTSGNTIYF. Drawing the rest from reference TRBV29-1 and TRBJ1-3, the complete variable domain is SAVISQKPSRDICQRGTSLTIQCQVDSQVTMMFWYRQQPGQSLTLIATANQGSEATYESGFVIDKFPISRPNLTFSTLTVSNMSPEDSSIYLCSADQGTSGNTIYFGEGSWLTVV.